The 9 T cell receptor beta chains reported below all come from one sample, sequenced in a study of blood T cell repertoires in COVID-19. TCRdb's table, derived via immunoSEQ multiplex PCR, lists solely in-frame clones and lacks some. The profile shows roughly 230,000 clones, approximately 91% of them singletons. Sequences were obtained from peripheral blood. These receptors originate from a human donor in a cohort sampled during active COVID-19.

V and J are TRBV2 and TRBJ1-2; a possible D gene is TRBD1 (5 bases). Germline V lookup: CDR1 SNHLY, CDR2 FYNNEI. The CDR3 runs to 15 residues. Trimming removed 10 bases from V and 2 bases from J, with 20 bases in between. For the CDR3, the DNA is TGTGCCACACAACGGGAGGGGCTTTACAACTATGGCTACACCTTC. Its translation: CATQREGLYNYGYTF.

The chain employs TRBV19 and TRBJ2-7; D gene unclear. V was trimmed by 2 bases and J by 0 bases, leaving 8 bases between them. Germline loops: CDR1 LNHDA, CDR2 SQIVND (reference sequence). This CDR3 spans 14 amino acids. DNA of the CDR3: TGTGCCAGTAGTATAAGAGTCCTCTCCTACGAGCAGTACTTC. It translates to CASSIRVLSYEQYF.

J is TRBJ2-7 and V is TRBV12-5; 10 nucleotides line up with TRBD1. Germline V gene sequence: CDR1 LGHNT, CDR2 FRNRAP. The CDR3 runs 17 residues. The V and J ends lost 0 bases and 3 bases, in that order; junction bases with no gene match: 8. The DNA of the CDR3 is TGTGCTAGTGGTTTGGTCCCCAAAGACAGGGGGCTCTACGAGCAGTACTTC. This sequence encodes CASGLVPKDRGLYEQYF.

V usage is TRBV14 and J usage is TRBJ1-1; 12 bases are shared with TRBD1. This CDR3 has 16 amino acids. Germline CDR1 reads SGHDN; CDR2 reads FVKESK. Trimming cost V 5 bases and J 11 bases; bases outside gene matches: 15. CDR3 protein: CASSLAPGTGGFEAFF. In nucleotides, the CDR3 is TGTGCCAGCAGCTTAGCCCCCGGGACAGGGGGCTTTGAGGCTTTCTTT.

This chain links TRBV2 with TRBJ2-1; TRBD2 is a possible D gene (6 bases). V lost 7 bases and J lost 4, with 17 bases in between. Per germline, CDR1 SNHLY and CDR2 FYNNEI. The CDR3 covers 15 residues. CDR3 sequence reads: CASTRDSSKYNEQFF. CDR3 nucleotides: TGTGCCAGCACCCGGGACTCCTCGAAATACAATGAGCAGTTCTTC.

On this clone: Within the sample, other DNA sequences also encode this same CDR3. The chain joins TRBV19 to TRBJ2-2, with TRBD1 matching 7 bases. The CDR3 consists of 15 residues. Trimming cost V 3 bases and J 1 base; bases outside gene matches: 2. Germline V gene lookup returns CDR1 LNHDA and CDR2 SQIVND (reference sequence). The CDR3: CASSIRDRNTGELFF. CDR3 in DNA: TGTGCCAGTAGTATTAGGGACAGGAACACCGGGGAGCTGTTTTTT.

As regards this clone: An end of the junction does not agree with germline; a read error may underlie this. This rearrangement joins TRBV11-2 to TRBJ2-7; the D gene is possibly TRBD2 (5 bases). Germline loops: CDR1 SGHAT, CDR2 FQNNGV. This CDR3 spans 13 amino acids. CDR3 in amino acids: CASSLPGWQASLF. DNA of the CDR3: TGTGCCAGCAGCCTTCCGGGGTGGCAGGCTTCCCTTTTC.

CDR3 sequence reads: CASSAQGTTDTQYF. The CDR3 nucleotides are TGTGCCAGCAGCGCACAGGGGACCACAGATACGCAGTATTTT. The chain links TRBV28 to TRBJ2-3; 7 bases line up with TRBD1. In germline, CDR1 is MDHEN, CDR2 SYDVKM. Losses at the gene ends were 6 bases for V and 2 bases for J; bases not matched to a gene: 5. The CDR3 covers 14 residues.

The V and J genes are TRBV9 and TRBJ1-1, with TRBD1 identical over 8 bases. V shed 4 bases and J 5 bases; nucleotides not matched to a gene: 10. Germline-derived CDR1 and CDR2 are SGDLS and YYNGEE. The CDR3 loop spans 15 amino acids. In nucleotides, the CDR3 is TGTGCCAGCAGCCATTCAGACAGGGGAAGTACTGAAGCTTTCTTT. This codes for CASSHSDRGSTEAFF.